Listed below are T cell receptor beta chains from one sample, sequenced in a study of T-cell memory formation after mild COVID-19. TCRdb reanalysed the 5' RACE reads using MiXCR and keeps one entry per CDR3 protein. The sample yields 300,000 or so distinct CDR3 sequences, about a sixth seen once. The sequencing sample was made of PBMCs or a T cell subset sorted from them (not recorded which). The receptors stem from a young man who had mild COVID-19 (a few samples of this study predate the infection). Cell type and time point are not known. Both conserved end residues are part of each CDR3. Each record gives: clone size, V gene, D gene, J gene, CDR3 protein, CDR3 DNA. The D gene is left open where the match is weak. Clone size, where shown, is once, few, many, or a class for clones that have expanded.

.	TRBV20-1	TRBD2	TRBJ2-3	CSARDGLAGDTQYF	TGCAGTGCTAGAGATGGGCTAGCGGGCGATACGCAGTATTTT
many	TRBV5-1	TRBD1	TRBJ2-1	CASSKPGQGANEQFF	TGCGCCAGCAGCAAACCGGGACAGGGGGCAAATGAGCAGTTCTTC
few	TRBV5-1	.	TRBJ1-1	CASSLFDGDTEAFF	TGCGCCAGCAGCTTGTTCGACGGTGACACTGAAGCTTTCTTT
.	TRBV5-1	TRBD2	TRBJ2-3	CASSLVAGADTQYF	TGCGCCAGCAGCTTGGTAGCGGGGGCAGATACGCAGTATTTT
few	TRBV7-3	TRBD1	TRBJ2-2	CASSRDRGGTGELFF	TGTGCCAGCAGCCGAGACAGGGGAGGTACCGGGGAGCTGTTTTTT
many	TRBV20-1	.	TRBJ2-2	CSARDLEPTGELFF	TGCAGTGCTAGAGATCTGGAACCGACCGGGGAGCTGTTTTTT
.	TRBV12-3/TRBV12-4	TRBD1	TRBJ1-4	CASSPSGGREKLFF	TGTGCCAGCAGTCCCTCAGGGGGCCGGGAAAAACTGTTTTTT
few	TRBV7-2	.	TRBJ1-1	CASSLGHAEAFF	TGTGCCAGCAGCTTGGGCCATGCTGAAGCTTTCTTT
.	TRBV7-9	TRBD1	TRBJ1-2	CASSGQGAWGYTF	TGTGCCAGCAGCGGACAGGGGGCATGGGGCTACACCTTC
.	TRBV19	.	TRBJ2-7	CASSITASSYEQYF	TGTGCCAGTAGTATAACGGCCAGTTCCTACGAGCAGTACTTC
few	TRBV27	.	TRBJ1-1	CASHSLRGAPGDTEAFF	TGTGCCAGCCACAGTTTACGGGGGGCCCCTGGTGACACTGAAGCTTTCTTT
few	TRBV2	TRBD1	TRBJ2-5	CASRTGDGETQYF	TGTGCCAGCCGGACAGGGGATGGAGAGACCCAGTACTTC
few	TRBV7-2	TRBD2	TRBJ2-5	CASNPGRTSGETQYF	TGTGCCAGCAACCCCGGCCGGACTAGCGGGGAGACCCAGTACTTC
.	TRBV7-9	TRBD1	TRBJ1-1	CASSLAADRAPFF	TGTGCCAGCAGCTTAGCGGCGGACAGGGCACCTTTCTTT
many	TRBV12-3/TRBV12-4	TRBD1	TRBJ2-5	CASSAPGQGMKTQYF	TGTGCCAGCAGTGCGCCGGGACAGGGGATGAAGACCCAGTACTTC
many	TRBV6-4	TRBD1	TRBJ2-3	CASSDSQGSTDTQYF	TGTGCCAGCAGTGACTCACAGGGGTCAACAGATACGCAGTATTTT
few	TRBV3-1	.	TRBJ1-2	CASSQVGGDYGYTF	TGTGCCAGCAGCCAAGTCGGAGGAGACTATGGCTACACCTTC
few	TRBV6-2/TRBV6-3	TRBD2	TRBJ2-5	CASSYHGGKETQYF	TGTGCCAGCAGTTACCACGGGGGGAAAGAGACCCAGTACTTC
.	TRBV7-2	.	TRBJ2-2	CASCQPWYTGELFF	TGTGCCAGCTGTCAACCTTGGTACACCGGGGAGCTGTTTTTT
.	TRBV5-1	.	TRBJ2-7	CASSNSGSSAEQYF	TGCGCCAGCAGCAATTCGGGCTCATCGGCCGAGCAGTACTTC
.	TRBV12-3/TRBV12-4	.	TRBJ2-3	CASSFSRDLGTDTQYF	TGTGCCAGCAGTTTTAGTAGAGACCTTGGCACAGATACGCAGTATTTT
.	TRBV3-1	TRBD2	TRBJ2-5	CASSQIAGGIGTQYF	TGTGCCAGCAGCCAAATAGCGGGGGGTATAGGGACCCAGTACTTC
.	TRBV7-2	TRBD1	TRBJ1-2	CASSSWTGDYGYTF	TGTGCCAGCAGCTCCTGGACAGGGGACTATGGCTACACCTTC
.	TRBV3-1	.	TRBJ1-5	CASSQEMGMRPQHF	TGTGCCAGCAGCCAAGAGATGGGTATGAGGCCCCAGCATTTT
few	TRBV6-2/TRBV6-3	.	TRBJ2-5	CASSWIQADLETQYF	TGTGCCAGCAGTTGGATACAGGCAGACTTAGAGACCCAGTACTTC
.	TRBV5-4	TRBD2	TRBJ2-2	CASSLGTSGVSNTGELFF	TGTGCCAGCAGCTTAGGGACTAGCGGCGTTTCGAACACCGGGGAGCTGTTTTTT
few	TRBV9	.	TRBJ2-5	CASSVGPGRETQYF	TGTGCCAGCAGCGTAGGTCCAGGGAGGGAGACCCAGTACTTC
.	TRBV4-3	TRBD1	TRBJ2-3	CASSPADRGDTQYF	TGCGCCAGCAGCCCGGCGGACAGGGGGGATACGCAGTATTTT
.	TRBV27	.	TRBJ2-3	CAIGGYGQGVPDTQYF	TGTGCCATTGGAGGGTACGGGCAGGGGGTCCCAGATACGCAGTATTTT
.	TRBV18	.	TRBJ1-1	CASSRVQDTEAFF	TGTGCCAGCTCGAGGGTTCAGGACACTGAAGCTTTCTTT
.	TRBV14	TRBD2	TRBJ2-1	CASSHLRWWGGPNNEQFF	TGTGCCAGCAGCCATCTAAGGTGGTGGGGGGGACCGAACAATGAGCAGTTCTTC
few	TRBV6-1	.	TRBJ2-7	CASSAPHPGTFNHEQYF	TGTGCCAGCAGTGCACCTCACCCTGGGACTTTTAACCACGAGCAGTACTTC
few	TRBV15	TRBD2	TRBJ2-3	CATSRARQRGAGDTQYF	TGTGCCACCAGCAGAGCCCGCCAGCGGGGGGCAGGAGACACGCAGTATTTT
.	TRBV25-1	.	TRBJ2-1	CASSGVPFSYNEQFF	TGTGCCAGCTCGGGCGTACCGTTCTCCTACAATGAGCAGTTCTTC
.	TRBV9	TRBD1	TRBJ1-4	CASSVTTGNREKLFF	TGTGCCAGCAGCGTGACGACAGGGAATAGGGAAAAACTGTTTTTT
.	TRBV4-1	TRBD2	TRBJ2-3	CASSPSTSGGRTDTQYF	TGCGCCAGCAGCCCTTCGACTAGCGGGGGGCGCACAGATACGCAGTATTTT
.	TRBV3-1	TRBD1	TRBJ2-3	CASSGPGQGGTDTQYF	TGTGCCAGCAGCGGACCCGGACAGGGAGGTACGGATACGCAGTATTTT
few	TRBV4-3	.	TRBJ1-5	CASSQEPNQPQHF	TGCGCCAGCAGCCAGGAGCCCAATCAGCCCCAGCATTTT
many	TRBV7-8	.	TRBJ2-3	CASSLGVFLTDTQYF	TGTGCCAGCAGCTTAGGAGTATTTCTCACAGATACGCAGTATTTT
few	TRBV30	TRBD2	TRBJ2-5	CAWSSGGAQETQYF	TGTGCCTGGAGTAGCGGGGGGGCCCAAGAGACCCAGTACTTC
.	TRBV4-2	.	TRBJ2-3	CASSQVGGGTDTQYF	TGTGCCAGCAGCCAAGTGGGCGGGGGCACAGATACGCAGTATTTT
.	TRBV9	.	TRBJ2-5	CASSAGTGLQETKYF	TGTGCCAGCAGCGCCGGGACGGGACTGCAAGAGACCAAGTACTTC
few	TRBV10-3	.	TRBJ2-1	CAISRGLDEQFF	TGTGCCATCAGTCGGGGGCTGGATGAGCAGTTCTTC
.	TRBV5-1	TRBD2	TRBJ2-1	CASSLARGLAGGPGYNEQFF	TGCGCCAGCAGCTTGGCGCGAGGTCTAGCGGGAGGGCCGGGCTACAATGAGCAGTTCTTC
.	TRBV6-2/TRBV6-3	.	TRBJ1-1	CASSYRVEAFF	TGTGCCAGCAGTTACAGGGTCGAAGCTTTCTTT
.	TRBV4-3	.	TRBJ2-1	CASSRDYSYNEQFF	TGCGCCAGCAGTCGTGACTACTCCTACAATGAGCAGTTCTTC
.	TRBV6-2/TRBV6-3	.	TRBJ2-3	CASSPDMLSTDTQYF	TGTGCCAGCAGCCCCGACATGTTATCGACAGATACGCAGTATTTT
.	TRBV7-8	.	TRBJ2-7	CASSPTKRYEQYF	TGTGCCAGCAGCCCAACAAAGAGGTACGAGCAGTACTTC
few	TRBV20-1	TRBD1	TRBJ2-5	CSANSRDRPFRTQYF	TGCAGTGCAAATTCCCGGGACAGGCCCTTCAGGACCCAGTACTTC